A selection of T cell receptor beta chains follows, all from one sample in a study of shared clonotypes between healthy human individuals. The protocol was immunoSEQ multiplex PCR, while the TCRdb copy is restricted to in-frame clones and leaves out a portion. This sample carries more than 600,000 clones, 92% of them seen once, and the ten largest clones take about 24%. Material for sequencing was naive CD8+ T cells sorted from blood. All receptors derive from a man aged 25 to 45 in good health. Both conserved end residues are trimmed from each CDR3. Clone size is not always given. Where it is, it says once, few, many or a class for expanded clones.

>TRBV6-6|few
ASSRQLTPYEQY
>TRBV7-2|-
ASSLDSRWSEQF
>TRBV7-2|-
ASSLTSGSDNEQF
>TRBV11-3|-
ASSLGTPTEAF
>TRBV29-1|-
SVEGRGEQF
>TRBV4-3|-
ASSQNRGQDFGGYT
>TRBV11-2|-
ASSFDGYEQY
>TRBV11-3|-
ASSLGLAGGPLFETQY
>TRBV2|-
ASSESGKFQPQH
>TRBV11-2|-
ASSAWDEQF
>TRBV19|-
ASSPGGEAF
>TRBV28|-
ASSRDRPLSEQY
>TRBV5-4|-
AWRLIPYEQY
>TRBV5-6|-
ASSLAANTEAF
>TRBV11-2|-
ASSLGRQGNYGYT
>TRBV5-6|-
ASSATTDFYEQY
>TRBV10-3|-
AIRFDVAGGNYEQY
>TRBV11-2|-
ASSLGAGGPVNEQF
>TRBV7-9|once
ASSLVGQGWNEQY
>TRBV7-2|-
ASSLWRVYEQY
>TRBV7-3|-
ASSQAGDNYNEQF
>TRBV7-9|-
ASSLELGGPSEETQY
>TRBV28|-
ASSPLTEAF
>TRBV19|-
ASSSLESSYNEQF
>TRBV6-1|-
ASSLVVSTDTQY
>TRBV14|-
ASSPRVAIDTGELF
>TRBV6-6|-
ASSFLGPEGANVLT
>TRBV7-6|once
ASSVRTVGNTGELF
>TRBV4-2|-
ASSQTGNEAF
>TRBV5-1|-
ASSLEGGAPPYNEQF
>TRBV7-2|-
ASSLGLAGGYEQY
>TRBV7-9|-
ASRPTIGRLNDGYT
>TRBV27|-
ASSILLARTGELF
>TRBV10-1|-
ASIRRRGDNEQF
>TRBV27|-
ASRQLAGPVISYNEQF
>TRBV5-1|-
ASSLAGGGTDTQY
>TRBV7-9|-
ASSGRDRGYEQY
>TRBV9|-
ASGGPNEKLF
>TRBV19|-
ASSDRQGPIGYT
>TRBV28|-
ASSGLAGVSGFYEQY
>TRBV5-8|-
ASSLAGWSEAF
>TRBV27|-
ASSLVGRHDEQF
>TRBV28|-
ASSSRGRRYGYT
>TRBV2|-
ASLFRPGRDEQF